This TCR beta chain was captured by sequencing in a study of shared clonotypes between healthy human individuals. Study as a whole: A couple of women and a few men aged 18 to 49 made up the donors.

CD45RO negativity and positive selection for CCR7 defined naive CD8 cells, a population that excluded terminally differentiated effector memory CD45RA+ cells. Germline CDR1 reads GTSNPN; CDR2 reads SVGIG (reference sequence). Trimming took off 0 bases at V and 8 bases at J, with 13 bases between the two ends. This CDR3 is 13 amino acids long. Profiled with immunoSEQ multiplex PCR; TCRdb holds only in-frame clones, not every one. The table shows about 1.9 million clones, with over 85% occurring only once. The rearrangement uses TRBV30 and TRBJ1-2; no clear D gene. The origin of this receptor is a man aged 18 to 29 in good health. Some clones in this sample may be carry-over from other donors' samples. Sequenced material: naive CD8+ T cells from PBMCs. CDR3 residues: CAWSVITGFGYTF. CDR3 DNA: TGTGCCTGGAGTGTAATCACCGGATTCGGCTACACCTTC.